Listed here is a single T cell receptor (beta chain). Its antigen remains unidentified. PCR was performed using 60 Vbeta and 13 Jbeta primers. Sequencing was performed with immunoSEQ multiplex PCR; in TCRdb, only in-frame clones are kept and a portion is missing. The data contain about 64,000 clones, roughly 80% of them seen just once; the ten biggest clones take up approximately 5.4%. The data were taken from a study of cytomegalovirus exposure and HLA in healthy donors. Points from the study as a whole: Immune exposure information comprised only CMV serostatus. The study assumed roughly uniform donor sequencing depth for presence/absence analyses.

Sample: PBMCs. This clonotype was sampled from a male donor in good health and CMV-seropositive.

As DNA, the CDR3 is TGTGCCAGCAGCTGGACAGGGCCTCGCTACGAGCAGTACTTC. It yields the protein CASSWTGPRYEQYF. The genes are TRBV5-6 and TRBJ2-7; TRBD1 matches at 8 bases. The germline V gene has CDR1 SGHDT and CDR2 YYEEEE. V dropped 3 bases and J dropped 3; count of bases not matched to a gene: 5. CDR3 length: 14 residues.